One sample yielded the 7 T cell receptor beta chains listed below, sequenced in a study of patients and donors after allogeneic stem cell transplantation (dated by TCRdb to about 2020). To prepare the library, RT-PCR was applied. Sequencing relied on a NextSeq 550. The public reads were quality trimmed at Q25 with fastp and then assembled into clones with MiXCR by TCRdb, keeping productive beta chains. Records with the same CDR3 protein are collapsed into one entry carrying the most frequent genes and DNA. Recorded for this sample are 85,000 to 90,000 distinct CDR3 sequences; around 48% of them occurred a single time. The top ten clones comprise 61% of the sample. The source material was blood, either unsorted or a sorted T cell fraction (not recorded which). The receptors shown here come from a human donor who was either an allogeneic HSCT recipient or a stem cell or donor lymphocyte infusion donor (not recorded which). It is not recorded whose cells these are; they may come from a transplant donor.

The chain is built from TRBV3-1 and TRBJ1-5; the D is unclear. The germline gives CDR1 LGHDT, CDR2 YNNKEL (reference sequence). The V end was cut by 3 bases, the J end by 4 bases, with 4 bases between. The CDR3 length is 12 residues. For the CDR3, the DNA is TGTGCCAGCAGCCAGGGGAATCAGCCCCAGCATTTT. Its protein is CASSQGNQPQHF.

This sequence joins TRBV4-3 and TRBJ2-3; 10 bases map to TRBD2. The junction had 11 bases not matched to a gene; V was cut back by 0 bases and J by 14 bases. The germline CDR1 and CDR2 sequences are LGHNA and YSLEER. The CDR3 has 15 residues. CDR3 nucleotides: TGCGCCAGCAGCCAAGATCTTTACCTAGCGGGAGTGCGGTATTTT. Translated: CASSQDLYLAGVRYF.

The CDR3 region is CASSLDRGLVQPQHF. In DNA, the CDR3 is TGTGCCAGCAGCTTGGACAGGGGACTGGTTCAGCCCCAGCATTTT. This chain uses TRBV7-9 with TRBJ1-5; TRBD1 agrees at 9 bases. Germline loops: CDR1 SEHNR, CDR2 FQNEAQ (reference sequence). The CDR3 loop spans 15 amino acids. V trimming: 3 bases; J trimming: 6 bases; junction bases outside the gene matches: 6.

The V gene is TRBV28, the J gene TRBJ1-3; TRBD1 aligns across 8 bases. CDR1 is MDHEN and CDR2 is SYDVKM in the germline V gene. The CDR3 contains 15 residues. V trimming: 8 bases; J trimming: 0 bases; junction bases outside the gene matches: 6. CDR3 protein: CASGGQVYSGNTIYF. The CDR3 DNA reads TGTGCCAGCGGGGGACAGGTTTACTCTGGAAACACCATATATTTT.

In this sample, this clonotype turned up a few times. This rearrangement joins TRBV27 to TRBJ2-3, with 12 bases aligning to TRBD2. The germline V gene has CDR1 MNHEY and CDR2 SMNVEV (reference sequence). CDR3 length: 16 residues. V lost 5 bases to trimming and J lost 3 bases; unmatched junction nucleotides: 6. The CDR3 reads CASSTSLAGGTDTQYF. CDR3 coding DNA: TGTGCCAGCAGTACATCTCTAGCGGGAGGGACAGATACGCAGTATTTT.

This chain joins TRBV12-3 or TRBV12-4 and TRBJ1-2; D gene ambiguous. V lost 3 bases and J lost 4, with 3 bases in between. The CDR3 has 11 residues. In DNA form, the CDR3 reads TGTGCCAGCAGTTTTTCCTATGGCTACACCTTC. It codes for CASSFSYGYTF.

Here the CDR3 reads CASSLGSMNTEAFF. In DNA, the CDR3 is TGCGCCAGCAGCTTGGGCAGCATGAACACTGAAGCTTTCTTT. V usage is TRBV5-1 and J usage is TRBJ1-1, with D unresolved. Trimming removed 0 bases at V and 0 bases at J, with 6 bases between. Germline CDR1 is SGHRS and CDR2 is YFSETQ. This CDR3 is 14 amino acids long.